This TCR beta chain came from a study of blood T cells in healthy people across ages. Primed by a sample-barcoded 5' primer and a J-beta primer mix, a second PCR proceeded for 7 to 11 cycles. TCRdb reprocessed the 5' RACE reads with MiXCR, giving one entry per CDR3 protein. The sample carries roughly 500,000 distinct CDR3 sequences, 24% recorded once. This sample was also put to use in a study of T cells of mothers and their children.

This TCR came from a boy aged 5-17 years in good health. Sequenced: blood.

The CDR3 spells CASIEPGQATYNEQFF. The DNA of the CDR3 is TGTGCCAGCATTGAGCCGGGACAGGCAACTTACAATGAGCAGTTCTTC. The chain is built from TRBV25-1 and TRBJ2-1; 8 nucleotides align to TRBD1. Germline lookup yields CDR1 MGHDK and CDR2 SYGVNS. V shed 7 bases, J shed 4 bases, and the junction held 12 bases outside the gene matches. The CDR3 has 16 amino acids.